This T cell receptor beta chain was captured in a study of breast tumors, draining lymph nodes, adjacent tissues (dated by TCRdb to about 2016). For the study in its entirety: TCR beta repertoires were compared across tumor, adjacent nontumor tissue and axillary lymph nodes obtained from breast cancer patients. The study was designed to assess the relationships and possible T-cell exchange between tumor, surrounding tissue and draining lymph node repertoires in human breast cancer.

Only a few counts were recorded for this clonotype. No antigen is known for it. No much larger clone is present one base from it, and per-base qualities are unavailable. The paper as a whole reports these results and caveats: The data were considered consistent with the idea that most tumor T cells come from the lymph node and then expand in tumor tissue. In luminal-like breast cancer, tumor and nontumor tissue repertoires resembled each other significantly more than in basal-like breast cancer. The conclusion that tumor T cells originate in lymph nodes was presented as consistent with a hypothesis rather than as directly demonstrated. Tumor T-cell repertoires showed less diversity than lymph node repertoires and more diversity than nontumor tissue repertoires, and tumor T-cell repertoires showed preferential V and J gene usage.

For sequencing, an Illumina HiSeq 2000 was employed. Multiplex PCR amplification was used to generate the TCR beta chain libraries. High-throughput sequencing was used to analyze the amplified TCR beta chain products. Starting from the raw public reads, TCRdb applied fastp trimming at Q25, assembled clones with MiXCR and retained in-frame beta chains. Rows matching on CDR3 protein sequence are summarized as one entry with the most common DNA and genes. The sample contains some 100,000 distinct CDR3 sequences, about 20% of them found a single time. Under 1.5% of the sample comes from the top ten. Lymph node samples were obtained from the axillary draining lymph nodes of breast cancer patients. V loses 6 bases, J loses 6 bases, and the germline ends lie 17 bases apart. The germline V gene sets CDR1 to MNHNS and CDR2 to SASEGT. The CDR3 starts with the cysteine, ends with the phenylalanine, and has 15 residues. Here the CDR3 DNA is all that survives: 45 bases in frame from base 1.

Sequences were obtained from axillary lymph node tissue. The rearrangement joined TRBV6-1 to TRBJ1-4; 6 matching bases give a weak D call of TRBD1. The receptor's source is a female donor with breast cancer. Some clones in this sample may be carry-over from other donors' samples. The CDR3 reads as follows: CASRRTGTSDEKLFF. The DNA sequence is as follows: TGTGCCAGCAGGAGAACAGGGACATCGGATGAAAAACTGTTTTTT.